This TCR beta chain derives from a study of blood T cell repertoires in COVID-19. Study at large: Collection of acute and convalescent COVID-19 samples took place in the United States, Italy and Spain.

The method was immunoSEQ multiplex PCR; TCRdb's version includes in-frame clones alone and lacks a portion of them. The sample includes 250,000 to 350,000 clones, 65% to 85% seen only once; the top ten take almost 1.5%. Source material: peripheral blood. This receptor was identified in a human donor with COVID-19, enrolled during active disease. The donor label of this sample is uncertain.

CDR3: CASSEAPGGPYGYTF. CDR3 coding DNA: TGTGCCAGCAGTGAAGCACCTGGGGGCCCCTATGGCTACACCTTC. This chain joins TRBV6-1 and TRBJ1-2, with D maybe TRBD1 (6 bases). Germline V CDR1 and CDR2: MNHNS, SASEGT. The CDR3 contains 15 residues. Between the trimmed V and J ends, which lost 0 bases and 4 bases, there was a span of 12 bases.